The 10 T cell receptor beta chains given below trace back to one sample, sequenced in a study of blood T cell repertoires in COVID-19. Profiling relied on immunoSEQ multiplex PCR, and the TCRdb table lists in-frame clones only, not all of them. The table records 250,000 or so clones, around 87% of them present only once. Sequencing was carried out using peripheral blood. Every receptor here comes from a woman in her 70s with active or convalescent COVID-19.

This sequence joins TRBV4-3 and TRBJ1-2; D gene ambiguous. CDR1 and CDR2 from the germline V gene are LGHNA and YSLEER. V lost 1 base, J lost 1 base, and 19 bases lay in between. The CDR3 runs to 18 residues. Here the CDR3 reads CASSQGVGPQMGNYGYTF. Here the CDR3 DNA reads TGCGCCAGCAGCCAAGGAGTTGGGCCCCAAATGGGTAACTATGGCTACACCTTC.

This clone was recorded once. J is TRBJ2-7 and V is TRBV11-2; 8 nucleotides align to TRBD1. The CDR3 totals 15 residues. Germline lookup yields CDR1 SGHAT and CDR2 FQNNGV. The J segment lost 3 bases and the V segment lost 5 bases, leaving 9 bases of the junction unmatched. The CDR3 DNA sequence: TGTGCCAGCAGCCCGGCGGACAGGGCCAACTACGAGCAGTACTTC. Encoded protein: CASSPADRANYEQYF.

The chain couples TRBV23-1 to TRBJ1-1, with D hard to call. TRBV23-1 is annotated as an ORF whose role is uncertain. The CDR3 is 15 residues long. V was trimmed by 4 bases and J by 10 bases, leaving 22 bases between them. The CDR3 DNA reads TGCGCCAGCAGTCGCTTAAGGAGGGAGCTGAGGTTAGCTTTCTTT. It is translated as CASSRLRRELRLAFF.

The V and J genes are TRBV25-1 and TRBJ1-1; TRBD1 is a possible D gene (5 bases). V shed 2 bases and J shed 1 base, with 11 bases lying between them. The CDR3 is 15 residues long. Germline V gene data show CDR1 as MGHDK and CDR2 as SYGVNS. DNA for the CDR3: TGTGCCAGCAGTGAAACGAAGGGGCCGAACACTGAAGCTTTCTTT. Amino acid sequence: CASSETKGPNTEAFF.

CDR3 sequence: CASVHGQGRNQPQHF. The CDR3 DNA is TGTGCTAGTGTCCATGGACAGGGCCGCAATCAGCCCCAGCATTTT. The chain carries TRBV12-5 and TRBJ1-5; 8 positions match TRBD1. The CDR3 has 15 amino acids. Losses at the gene ends were 7 bases for V and 2 bases for J; bases not matched to a gene: 7. Germline V gene sequence: CDR1 LGHNT, CDR2 FRNRAP.

The chain carries TRBV6-2 or TRBV6-3 and TRBJ2-7; the D is unclear. V gave up 5 bases and J gave up 4 bases, with 9 bases separating them. Germline V lookup: CDR1 MNHEY, CDR2 SVGEGT. This CDR3 contains 12 residues. The CDR3 loop reads CASSRLSYEQYF. Written as DNA, the CDR3 is TGTGCCAGCAGTCGACTTAGTTACGAGCAGTACTTC.

The rearrangement uses TRBV24-1 and TRBJ2-1; TRBD2 matches at 8 bases. There are 13 residues in the CDR3. Trimming cost V 10 bases and J 5 bases; bases outside gene matches: 6. The germline V gene has CDR1 KGHDR and CDR2 SFDVKD. CDR3 sequence reads: CATRGAPDNEQFF. The CDR3 DNA reads as TGTGCCACGCGGGGGGCGCCTGACAATGAGCAGTTCTTC.

As to this clone: Additional DNA sequences in this sample encode the identical CDR3. The gene calls are TRBV14 and TRBJ1-6; 7 positions match TRBD1. V was pared by 2 bases and J by 5 bases, with 3 bases of the junction left unmatched. The germline CDR1 and CDR2 sequences are SGHDN and FVKESK. The CDR3 has 15 amino acids. CDR3: CASSQLTGDNSPLHF. CDR3 in DNA: TGTGCCAGCAGCCAACTAACAGGGGATAATTCACCCCTCCACTTT.

This rearrangement joins TRBV7-9 to TRBJ2-3; the D is unclear. Per the germline V gene, CDR1 is SEHNR and CDR2 is FQNEAQ (reference sequence). CDR3 length: 12 residues. Trimming cost V 6 bases and J 7 bases, with 11 bases left between them. In DNA, the CDR3 is TGTGCCAGCAGTTTTAGAGAGAATACGCAGTATTTT. This translates into CASSFRENTQYF. Filled out from reference TRBV7-9 and TRBJ2-3, the complete variable domain reads DTGVSQNPRHKITKRGQNVTFRCDPISEHNRLYWYRQTLGQGPEFLTYFQNEAQLEKSRLLSDRFSAERPKGSFSTLEIQRTEQGDSAMYLCASSFRENTQYFGPGTRLTVL.

The rearrangement uses TRBV4-2 and TRBJ1-5; D gene ambiguous. This CDR3 spans 17 amino acids. CDR1 LGHNA and CDR2 YNFKEQ come from the germline V gene. Trimming cost V 0 bases and J 0 bases, with 12 bases left between them. The CDR3 loop reads CASSQDLGEYSNQPQHF. CDR3 nucleotide sequence: TGTGCCAGCAGCCAAGATCTTGGGGAGTATAGCAATCAGCCCCAGCATTTT.